Listed below are T cell receptor beta chains from one sample, sequenced in a study of T cell clonotyping in hematopoietic cell transplantation. The data were produced by immunoSEQ multiplex PCR, yet TCRdb's version contains in-frame clones alone and is incomplete. The table lists about 76,000 clones, 90% to 97% of them singletons, with around 1.7% in the top ten. The sample in question was peripheral blood mononuclear cells, obtained before stem cell transplant. The receptors derive from a woman in her forties or fifties with acute myeloid leukemia. Some clones in this sample may be carry-over from other donors' samples. The CDR3 runs from the conserved cysteine through the conserved F or W. Each record gives: clone size, D gene, V gene, J gene, CDR3 DNA, CDR3 protein. A D gene is named only where the DNA matches it firmly. Clone size is stated in some rows and not others, as once, few, many or a class when expanded.

clone_size: NA; d_call: TRBD2; v_call: TRBV5-1; j_call: TRBJ2-1; cdr3_nt: TGCGCCAGCAGTCGAGTACTAGCGGGAGGGAACAATGAGCAGTTCTTC; cdr3_aa: CASSRVLAGGNNEQFF
clone_size: NA; d_call: NA; v_call: TRBV2; j_call: TRBJ1-6; cdr3_nt: TGTGCCAGCAGTGAAGGCCGGCGGTGGGGTTCACCCCTCCACTTT; cdr3_aa: CASSEGRRWGSPLHF
clone_size: NA; d_call: TRBD1; v_call: TRBV6-1; j_call: TRBJ2-1; cdr3_nt: TGTGCCAGCAGTGGACCCGGGACAGGGTACAATGAGCAGTTCTTC; cdr3_aa: CASSGPGTGYNEQFF
clone_size: NA; d_call: TRBD1; v_call: TRBV28; j_call: TRBJ1-5; cdr3_nt: TGTGCCAGCAGTTACGGGACAGGGAACAATCAGCCCCAGCATTTT; cdr3_aa: CASSYGTGNNQPQHF
clone_size: NA; d_call: TRBD1; v_call: TRBV5-1; j_call: TRBJ1-1; cdr3_nt: TGCGCCAGCAGCTTGGCCTTGTCAGGGGGTTACACTGAAGCTTTCTTT; cdr3_aa: CASSLALSGGYTEAFF
clone_size: NA; d_call: NA; v_call: TRBV5-4; j_call: TRBJ2-4; cdr3_nt: TGTGCCAGCAGCTTGGCCGTGTTAAACATTCAGTACTTC; cdr3_aa: CASSLAVLNIQYF
clone_size: NA; d_call: NA; v_call: TRBV4-1; j_call: TRBJ1-4; cdr3_nt: TGCGCCAGCAGCCAAGATCAGGCAGGGCGCAGGGAAAAACTGTTTTTT; cdr3_aa: CASSQDQAGRREKLFF
clone_size: NA; d_call: TRBD1; v_call: TRBV6-6; j_call: TRBJ1-6; cdr3_nt: TGTGCCAGCAGTACCACCAGACAGGGAGACTCACCCCTCCACTTT; cdr3_aa: CASSTTRQGDSPLHF
clone_size: NA; d_call: NA; v_call: TRBV28; j_call: TRBJ2-7; cdr3_nt: TGTGCCAGCAGACACCGGGACACGGGGTGGAACGAGCAGTACTTC; cdr3_aa: CASRHRDTGWNEQYF
clone_size: NA; d_call: NA; v_call: TRBV29-1; j_call: TRBJ1-2; cdr3_nt: TGCAGCGTGGATCCTGCCTATGGCTACACCTTC; cdr3_aa: CSVDPAYGYTF
clone_size: NA; d_call: NA; v_call: TRBV6-1; j_call: TRBJ2-7; cdr3_nt: TGTGCCAGCAGCTGGACTTGGCGGTACGAGCAGTACTTC; cdr3_aa: CASSWTWRYEQYF
clone_size: NA; d_call: NA; v_call: TRBV11-3; j_call: TRBJ2-3; cdr3_nt: TGTGCCAGCAGTCAGCAGGAGGTTAGCACAGATACGCAGTATTTT; cdr3_aa: CASSQQEVSTDTQYF
clone_size: NA; d_call: NA; v_call: TRBV20-1; j_call: TRBJ1-2; cdr3_nt: TGCAGTGCTTCGGAGCCCGGTGGCTACACCTTC; cdr3_aa: CSASEPGGYTF
clone_size: NA; d_call: TRBD1; v_call: TRBV11-2; j_call: TRBJ2-7; cdr3_nt: TGTGCCAGCAGCCGCGACAGGGGCGCCTACGAGCAGTACTTC; cdr3_aa: CASSRDRGAYEQYF
clone_size: NA; d_call: NA; v_call: TRBV11-2; j_call: TRBJ2-7; cdr3_nt: TGTGCCAGCAGCTTATCACACGAGCAGTACTTC; cdr3_aa: CASSLSHEQYF
clone_size: NA; d_call: NA; v_call: TRBV19; j_call: TRBJ2-3; cdr3_nt: TGTGCCAGTAGTGGACTGGGAAGGGTAGCGACAGATACGCAGTATTTT; cdr3_aa: CASSGLGRVATDTQYF
clone_size: NA; d_call: NA; v_call: TRBV5-1; j_call: TRBJ1-3; cdr3_nt: TGCGCCAGCAGCCTAGGAGAGGGGGGAAACACCATATATTTT; cdr3_aa: CASSLGEGGNTIYF
clone_size: NA; d_call: TRBD1; v_call: TRBV5-1; j_call: TRBJ1-6; cdr3_nt: TGCGCCAGCAGCTTGGAGGGACAGAATTCACCCCTCCACTTT; cdr3_aa: CASSLEGQNSPLHF
clone_size: NA; d_call: TRBD2; v_call: TRBV19; j_call: TRBJ2-7; cdr3_nt: TGTGCCAGTAGTACCCAGGCAGCGGGGGATAGCGAGCAGTACTTC; cdr3_aa: CASSTQAAGDSEQYF
clone_size: NA; d_call: NA; v_call: TRBV6-4; j_call: TRBJ1-1; cdr3_nt: TGTGCCAGCAGGAGGGCTACGAACACTGAAGCTTTCTTT; cdr3_aa: CASRRATNTEAFF
clone_size: once; d_call: TRBD2; v_call: TRBV4-1; j_call: TRBJ2-3; cdr3_nt: TGCGCCAGCAGCCAAAGACTAGCGGGGGCCAGAGATACGCAGTATTTT; cdr3_aa: CASSQRLAGARDTQYF
clone_size: NA; d_call: NA; v_call: TRBV6-1; j_call: TRBJ1-3; cdr3_nt: TGTGCCAGCAGTCCATCTTCGGGCACCATATATTTT; cdr3_aa: CASSPSSGTIYF